This record covers a single T cell receptor (beta chain). In the authors' workflow: The assay estimated nucleated cells by amplifying reference gene primers. Data came from immunoSEQ multiplex PCR; TCRdb stores just in-frame clones and leaves some out. That table is the source of V, J and clone size, and D and trimming were worked out from the DNA. The sample lists hundreds of thousands of clones, more than 80% occurring once. The data were obtained in a study of blood T cell repertoires in COVID-19. The CDR3 has 16 amino acids. V lost 7 bases to trimming and J lost 2 bases; unmatched junction nucleotides: 10. Germline CDR1 reads SGHTA; CDR2 reads FQGTGA. Participants were aged about 18 to 90 years, lived in 20 to 25 US areas, and enrolled virtually. Up to 2 weeks before entering the study, exposed participants had met a COVID-19 case.

This clonotype was sampled from a man aged 50-60 years who had been exposed to COVID-19. The sample taken for sequencing was PBMCs or T cells enriched from blood (not recorded which). The chain is built from TRBV7-3 and TRBJ2-3, with 9 bases identical to TRBD2. DNA for the CDR3: TGTGCCAGCACCCGTGGCGGCGGGGGGGTCACAGATACGCAGTATTTT. Encoded protein: CASTRGGGGVTDTQYF.